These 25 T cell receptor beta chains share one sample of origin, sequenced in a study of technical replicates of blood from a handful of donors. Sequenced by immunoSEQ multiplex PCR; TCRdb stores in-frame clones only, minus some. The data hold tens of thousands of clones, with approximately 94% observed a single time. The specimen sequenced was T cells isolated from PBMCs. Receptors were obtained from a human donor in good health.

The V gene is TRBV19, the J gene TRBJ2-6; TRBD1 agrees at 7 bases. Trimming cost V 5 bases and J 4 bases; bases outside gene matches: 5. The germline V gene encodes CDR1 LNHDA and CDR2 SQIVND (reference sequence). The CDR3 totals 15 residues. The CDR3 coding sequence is TGTGCCAGTAGTGTAGGGACAGCGGGGGCCAACGTCCTGACTTTC. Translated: CASSVGTAGANVLTF.

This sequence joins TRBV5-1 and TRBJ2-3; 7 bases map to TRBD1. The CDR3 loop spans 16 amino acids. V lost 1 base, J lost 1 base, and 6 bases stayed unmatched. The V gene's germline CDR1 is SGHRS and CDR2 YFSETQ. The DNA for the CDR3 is TGCGCCAGCAGCTTGAAGGGGGCTTCGGGCACAGATACGCAGTATTTT. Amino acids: CASSLKGASGTDTQYF.

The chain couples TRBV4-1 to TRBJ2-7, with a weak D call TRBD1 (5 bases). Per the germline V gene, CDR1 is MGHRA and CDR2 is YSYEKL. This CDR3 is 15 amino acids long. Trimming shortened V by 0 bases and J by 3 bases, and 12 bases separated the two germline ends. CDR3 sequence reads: CASSQDKGPGYEQYF. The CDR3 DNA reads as TGCGCCAGCAGCCAAGATAAGGGGCCGGGCTACGAGCAGTACTTC.

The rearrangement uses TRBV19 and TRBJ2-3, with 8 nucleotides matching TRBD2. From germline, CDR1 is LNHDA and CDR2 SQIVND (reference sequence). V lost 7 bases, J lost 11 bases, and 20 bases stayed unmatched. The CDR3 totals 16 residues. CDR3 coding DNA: TGTGCCAGTACCAATCTAGGGACTAGTCCGACTCAGCTGCAGTATTTT. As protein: CASTNLGTSPTQLQYF.

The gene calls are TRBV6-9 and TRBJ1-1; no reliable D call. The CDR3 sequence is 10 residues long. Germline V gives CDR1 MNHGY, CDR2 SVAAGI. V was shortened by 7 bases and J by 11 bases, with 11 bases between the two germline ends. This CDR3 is CASTSVRAFF. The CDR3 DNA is TGTGCCAGCACATCAGTCAGGGCTTTCTTT.

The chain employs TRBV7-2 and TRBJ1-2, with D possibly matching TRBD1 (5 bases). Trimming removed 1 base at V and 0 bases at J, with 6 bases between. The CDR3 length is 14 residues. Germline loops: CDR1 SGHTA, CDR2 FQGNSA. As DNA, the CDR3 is TGTGCCAGCAGCTTAGTAGGGGCTAACTATGGCTACACCTTC. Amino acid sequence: CASSLVGANYGYTF.

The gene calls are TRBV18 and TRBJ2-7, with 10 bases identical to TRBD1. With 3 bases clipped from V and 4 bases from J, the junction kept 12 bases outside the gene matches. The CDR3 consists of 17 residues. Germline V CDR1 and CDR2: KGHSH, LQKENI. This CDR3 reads CASSPRQGAEIEYEQYF. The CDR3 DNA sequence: TGTGCCAGCTCACCTAGACAGGGGGCAGAAATCGAATACGAGCAGTACTTC.

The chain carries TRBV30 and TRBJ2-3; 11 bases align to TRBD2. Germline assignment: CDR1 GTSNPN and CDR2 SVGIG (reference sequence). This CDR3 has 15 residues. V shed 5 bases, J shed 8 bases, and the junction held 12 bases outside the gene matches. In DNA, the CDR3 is TGTGCCTGGTCCTCGACTAGCGGGGTAGGAGTTACGCAGTATTTT. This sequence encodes CAWSSTSGVGVTQYF. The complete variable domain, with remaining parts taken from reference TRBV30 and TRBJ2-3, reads SQTIHQWPATLVQPVGSPLSLECTVEGTSNPNLYWYRQAAGRGLQLLFYSVGIGQISSEVPQNLSASRPQDRQFILSSKKLLLSDSGFYLCAWSSTSGVGVTQYFGPGTRLTVL.

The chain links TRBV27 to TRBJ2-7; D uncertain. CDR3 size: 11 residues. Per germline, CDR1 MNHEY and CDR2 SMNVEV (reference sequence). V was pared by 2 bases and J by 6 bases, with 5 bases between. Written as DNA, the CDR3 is TGTGCCAGCAGTTTAGCCGGCGAGCAGTACTTC. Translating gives CASSLAGEQYF.

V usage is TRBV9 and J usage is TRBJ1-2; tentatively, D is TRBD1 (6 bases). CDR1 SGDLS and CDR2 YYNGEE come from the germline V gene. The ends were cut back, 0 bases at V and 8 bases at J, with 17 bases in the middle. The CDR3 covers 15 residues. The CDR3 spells CASSVAGDGVWGYTF. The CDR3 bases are TGTGCCAGCAGCGTAGCAGGGGACGGGGTGTGGGGCTACACCTTC.

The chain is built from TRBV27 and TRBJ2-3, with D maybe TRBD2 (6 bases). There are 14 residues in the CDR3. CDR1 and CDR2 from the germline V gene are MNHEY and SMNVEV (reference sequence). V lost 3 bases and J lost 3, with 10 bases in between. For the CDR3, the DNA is TGTGCCAGCAGTTTCGCGGGACGGACAGATACGCAGTATTTT. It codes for CASSFAGRTDTQYF.

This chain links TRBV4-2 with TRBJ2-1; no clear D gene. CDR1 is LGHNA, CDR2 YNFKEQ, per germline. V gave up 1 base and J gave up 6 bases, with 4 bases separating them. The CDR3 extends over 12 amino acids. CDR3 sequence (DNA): TGTGCCAGCAGCCAAGGAGTCAATGAGCAGTTCTTC. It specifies CASSQGVNEQFF.

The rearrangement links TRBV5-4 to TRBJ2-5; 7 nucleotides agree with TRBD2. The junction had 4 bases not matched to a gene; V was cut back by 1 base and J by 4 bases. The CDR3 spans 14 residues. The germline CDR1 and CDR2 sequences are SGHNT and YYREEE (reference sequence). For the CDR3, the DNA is TGTGCCAGCAGCTTGATTACGGGAGGAGAGACCCAGTACTTC. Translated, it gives CASSLITGGETQYF.

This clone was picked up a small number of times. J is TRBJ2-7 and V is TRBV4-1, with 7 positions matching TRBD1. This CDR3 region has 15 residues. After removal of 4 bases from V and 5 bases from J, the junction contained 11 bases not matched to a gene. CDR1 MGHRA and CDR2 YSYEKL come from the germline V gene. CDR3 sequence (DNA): TGCGCCAGCAGCCGGACCGGGACAGCCTACGACGAGCAGTACTTC. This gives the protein CASSRTGTAYDEQYF.

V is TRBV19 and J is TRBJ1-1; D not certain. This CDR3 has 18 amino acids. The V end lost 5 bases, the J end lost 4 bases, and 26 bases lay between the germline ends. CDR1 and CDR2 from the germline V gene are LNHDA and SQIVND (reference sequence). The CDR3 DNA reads TGTGCCAGTAGTGCCCGCTCCGCACTTACGGGGATTAGCACTGAAGCTTTCTTT. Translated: CASSARSALTGISTEAFF.

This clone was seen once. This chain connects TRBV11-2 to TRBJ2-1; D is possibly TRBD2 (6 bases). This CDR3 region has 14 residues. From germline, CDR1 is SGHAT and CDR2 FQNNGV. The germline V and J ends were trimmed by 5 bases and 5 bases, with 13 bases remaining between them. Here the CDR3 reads CASSPRGKNNEQFF. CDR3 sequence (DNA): TGTGCCAGCAGCCCGCGGGGAAAGAACAATGAGCAGTTCTTC.

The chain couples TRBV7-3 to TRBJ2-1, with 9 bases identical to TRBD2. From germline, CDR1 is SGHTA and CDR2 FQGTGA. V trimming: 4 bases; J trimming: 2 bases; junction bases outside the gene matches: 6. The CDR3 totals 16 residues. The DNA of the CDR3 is TGTGCCAGCAGCTCCATAGCGGGAGATGCCTACAATGAGCAGTTCTTC. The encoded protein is CASSSIAGDAYNEQFF.

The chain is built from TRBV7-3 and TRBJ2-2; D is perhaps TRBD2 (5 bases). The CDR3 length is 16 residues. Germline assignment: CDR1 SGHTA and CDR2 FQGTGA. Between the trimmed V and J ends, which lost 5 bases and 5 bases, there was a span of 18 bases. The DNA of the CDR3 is TGTGCCAGCAGCCCTACCTCTAGCTCTTGGACCGGGGAGCTGTTTTTT. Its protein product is CASSPTSSSWTGELFF.

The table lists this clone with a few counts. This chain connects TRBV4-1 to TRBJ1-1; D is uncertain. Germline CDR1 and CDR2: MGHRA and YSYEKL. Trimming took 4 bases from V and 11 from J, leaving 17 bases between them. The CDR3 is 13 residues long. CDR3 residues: CASSPASSGVAFF. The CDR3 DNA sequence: TGCGCCAGCAGCCCTGCAAGCAGCGGGGTGGCTTTCTTT.

The CDR3 region has the DNA TGTGCCAGCAGCCACGGTCATTTGAGCGACAGGGCGTACGAGCAGTACTTC. Translation: CASSHGHLSDRAYEQYF. J is TRBJ2-7 and V is TRBV14, with TRBD1 matching 7 bases. The CDR3 is made up of 17 amino acids. CDR1 is SGHDN, CDR2 FVKESK, per germline. With 3 bases clipped from V and 4 bases from J, the junction kept 15 bases outside the gene matches.

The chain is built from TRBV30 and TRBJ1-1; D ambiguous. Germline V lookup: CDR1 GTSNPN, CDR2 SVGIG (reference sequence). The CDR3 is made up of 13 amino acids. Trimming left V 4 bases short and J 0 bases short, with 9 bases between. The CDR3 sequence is CAWKGEMNTEAFF. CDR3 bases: TGTGCCTGGAAAGGAGAGATGAACACTGAAGCTTTCTTT.

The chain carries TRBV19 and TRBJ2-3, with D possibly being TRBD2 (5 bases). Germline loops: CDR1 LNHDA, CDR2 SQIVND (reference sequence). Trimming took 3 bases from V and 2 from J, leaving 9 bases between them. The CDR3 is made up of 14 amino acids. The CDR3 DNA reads TGTGCCAGTAGTATGGAGGTGAACACAGATACGCAGTATTTT. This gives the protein CASSMEVNTDTQYF.

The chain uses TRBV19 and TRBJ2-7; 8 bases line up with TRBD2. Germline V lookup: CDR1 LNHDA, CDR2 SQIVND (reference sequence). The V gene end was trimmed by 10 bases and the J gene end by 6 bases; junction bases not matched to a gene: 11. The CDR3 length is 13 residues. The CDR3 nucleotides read TGTGCCACCAAAGAAGCGGGAGCAGCCGAGCAGTACTTC. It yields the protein CATKEAGAAEQYF.

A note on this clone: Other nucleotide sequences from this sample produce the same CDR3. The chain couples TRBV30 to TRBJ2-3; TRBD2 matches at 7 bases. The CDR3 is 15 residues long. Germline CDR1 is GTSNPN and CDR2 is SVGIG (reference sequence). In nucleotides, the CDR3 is TGTGCTTCCTCTAAAGGGAGCGGGGCCACAGATACGCAGTATTTT. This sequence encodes CASSKGSGATDTQYF.

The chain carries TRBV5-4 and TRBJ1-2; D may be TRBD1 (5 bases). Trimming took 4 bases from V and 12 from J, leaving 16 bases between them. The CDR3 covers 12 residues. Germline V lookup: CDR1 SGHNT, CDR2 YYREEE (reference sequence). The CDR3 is CASSHGPQGDTF. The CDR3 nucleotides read TGTGCCAGCAGCCATGGACCCCAGGGTGACACCTTC.